Given below is one T cell receptor (beta chain) in context. Its target is not known. This record comes from a study of cytomegalovirus exposure and HLA in healthy donors. Study-wide context: Out of 350 to 400 genotyped donors, roughly 80% belonged to the Caucasian-associated ancestry cluster.

The study ran its PCR with 60 Vbeta and 13 Jbeta primers. Sequencing was performed with immunoSEQ multiplex PCR; in TCRdb, only in-frame clones are kept and a portion is missing. The sample yields approximately 190,000 clones, approximately 78% seen once. Study-wide points: Roughly even sequencing depth across donors was the assumption behind the presence/absence analyses. Immune exposure information comprised only CMV serostatus.

The length of the CDR3 is 15 residues. Deletions cut 4 bases from V and 6 bases from J, with 16 bases between. The germline V gene has CDR1 SGHDN and CDR2 FVKESK. While unrecorded immune exposures were likely, the donors were nominally healthy when sampled. V usage is TRBV14 and J usage is TRBJ2-1; a weak D match, TRBD2 (6 bases). This sequence was found in a woman between 18 and 29 years old in good health and CMV-seronegative. The specimen was PBMCs. The CDR3 sequence is CASSLGGSGRNEQFF. The CDR3 DNA is TGTGCCAGCAGCCTGGGGGGTTCGGGTCGCAATGAGCAGTTCTTC.